This entry describes one T cell receptor (beta chain). The entry originates in a study of T cell changes during pregnancy in multiple sclerosis. Here immunoSEQ multiplex PCR was the method, and the copy in TCRdb shows in-frame clones only, minus some. The sample shows roughly 110,000 clones, about 90% of them seen only once. CDR1 is GTSNPN, CDR2 SVGIG, per germline (reference sequence). This CDR3 has 12 residues. Losses at the gene ends were 5 bases for V and 7 bases for J; bases not matched to a gene: 7. The TCR was taken from a female donor with multiple sclerosis, enrolled in a pregnancy study. The chain links TRBV30 to TRBJ1-2, with 7 bases fitting TRBD1. This material consisted of peripheral blood, taken before pregnancy. CDR3 loop: CAWRGTGVGYTF. The CDR3 DNA reads TGTGCCTGGCGAGGCACAGGGGTTGGCTACACCTTC.